This TCR beta chain comes out of a study of T-cell reconstitution after alpha-beta-depleted transplantation in children. The study's findings and limits: Some patients owed their high day-60 TCRbeta diversity to surviving recipient T cells and thymic progenitors. Reportedly, roughly two months post-transplant, alpha-beta T cells arose from several hundred expanded graft clones. Counts and diversity of T cells one year after transplant came mostly from newly produced T cells.

To note about this clonotype: What it binds is unknown.

Library preparation (for TCRbeta) was performed with unique molecular identifiers. MiXCR, applied by TCRdb to the PCR reads, yields one record per CDR3 protein. Of around 580,000 distinct CDR3 sequences listed, roughly 24% are singletons. V trimming: 4 bases; J trimming: 8 bases; junction bases outside the gene matches: 12. There are 17 residues in the CDR3. Germline lookup yields CDR1 SGHTA and CDR2 FQGNSA. The clonotype originates from a boy in the first two years of life who had a stem cell transplant for acute myeloid leukemia, so the T cells may come from the graft donor. Material: PBMCs, mostly from graft donor cells, obtained 360 days after TCRalphabeta/CD19-depleted stem cell transplant. This chain links TRBV7-2 with TRBJ2-3; 13 positions agree with TRBD2. CDR3 nucleotides: TGTGCCAGCAGCTCCCCTACGACTAGCGGGGGGTCCACTACGCAGTATTTT. It encodes CASSSPTTSGGSTTQYF.